The subject of this entry is one T cell receptor (beta chain). Its antigen is unidentified. Per germline, CDR1 MRHNA and CDR2 SNTAGT. The CDR3 is made up of 16 amino acids. The V gene end was trimmed by 5 bases and the J gene end by 0 bases; junction bases not matched to a gene: 6. The PCR ran on 60 Vbeta and 13 Jbeta primers. Assay: immunoSEQ multiplex PCR; the TCRdb copy retains only in-frame clones and omits some. This repertoire shows 150,000 to 200,000 clones, 65% to 85% found once; its top ten account for about 1.4%. The data were obtained in a study of cytomegalovirus exposure and HLA in healthy donors. The donors gave bone marrow, and they were healthy. Study observations and caveats: Per a later analysis, approximately 16,000 TCR beta sequences showed association with HLA alleles at 0.05 false discovery rate. In a later analysis, productive TCRs from donors in an Asian-associated ancestry cluster reportedly carried fewer N-insertions than the cohort mean. The study recorded around 160 TCR beta chains that were cytomegalovirus-associated.

The source material was PBMCs. The sequence was collected from a girl aged 5 to 17 in good health and CMV-seropositive. The rearrangement uses TRBV6-4 and TRBJ2-1; TRBD2 agrees at 8 bases. The CDR3 loop reads CASSPGTRSSYNEQFF. The CDR3 nucleotides are TGTGCCAGCAGTCCCGGGACTAGGAGCTCCTACAATGAGCAGTTCTTC.